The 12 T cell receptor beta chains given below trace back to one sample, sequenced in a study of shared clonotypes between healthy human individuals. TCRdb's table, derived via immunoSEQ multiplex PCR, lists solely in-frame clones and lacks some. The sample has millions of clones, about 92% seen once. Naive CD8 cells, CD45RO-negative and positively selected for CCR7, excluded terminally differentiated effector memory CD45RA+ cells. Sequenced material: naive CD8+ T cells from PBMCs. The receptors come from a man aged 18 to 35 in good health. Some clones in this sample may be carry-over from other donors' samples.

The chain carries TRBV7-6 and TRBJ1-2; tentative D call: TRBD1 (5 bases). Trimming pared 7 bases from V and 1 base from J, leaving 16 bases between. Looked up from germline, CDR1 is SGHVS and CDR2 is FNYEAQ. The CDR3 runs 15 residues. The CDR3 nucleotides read TGTGCCAGCATTTCTCGGACGGGACTTAACTATGGCTACACCTTC. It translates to CASISRTGLNYGYTF.

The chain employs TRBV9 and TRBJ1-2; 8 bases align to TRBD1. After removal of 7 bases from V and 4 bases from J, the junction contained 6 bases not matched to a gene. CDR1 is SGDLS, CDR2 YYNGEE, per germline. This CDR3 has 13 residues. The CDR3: CASGEGTGYGYTF. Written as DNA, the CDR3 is TGTGCCAGCGGTGAAGGGACAGGCTATGGCTACACCTTC.

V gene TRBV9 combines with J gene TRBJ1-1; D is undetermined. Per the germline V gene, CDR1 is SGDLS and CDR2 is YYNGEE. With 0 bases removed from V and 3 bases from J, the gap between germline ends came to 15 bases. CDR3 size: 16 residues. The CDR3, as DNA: TGTGCCAGCAGCGTAGTACCGTCTTCCGCGTACACTGAAGCTTTCTTT. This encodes CASSVVPSSAYTEAFF.

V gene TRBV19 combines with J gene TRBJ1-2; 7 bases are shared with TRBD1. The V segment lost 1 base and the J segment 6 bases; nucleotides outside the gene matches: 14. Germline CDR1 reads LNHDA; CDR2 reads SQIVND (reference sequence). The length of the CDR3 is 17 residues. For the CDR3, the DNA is TGTGCCAGTAGTATAGGCCCATCACGACAGGGAGAAAATGGCTACACCTTC. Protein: CASSIGPSRQGENGYTF.

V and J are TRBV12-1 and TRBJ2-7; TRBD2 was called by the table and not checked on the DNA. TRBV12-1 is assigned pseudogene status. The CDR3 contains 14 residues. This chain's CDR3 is CASKETSASYEQYF. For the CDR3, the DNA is TGTGCCAGCAAAGAGACTAGCGCCTCCTACGAGCAGTACTTC.

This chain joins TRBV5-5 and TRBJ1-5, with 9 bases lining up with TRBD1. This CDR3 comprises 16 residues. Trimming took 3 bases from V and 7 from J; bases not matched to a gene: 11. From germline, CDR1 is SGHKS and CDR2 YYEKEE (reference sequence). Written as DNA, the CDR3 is TGTGCCAGCAGCTCAGGACAGGGGAGCGCCGGGCAGCCCCAGCATTTT. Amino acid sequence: CASSSGQGSAGQPQHF.

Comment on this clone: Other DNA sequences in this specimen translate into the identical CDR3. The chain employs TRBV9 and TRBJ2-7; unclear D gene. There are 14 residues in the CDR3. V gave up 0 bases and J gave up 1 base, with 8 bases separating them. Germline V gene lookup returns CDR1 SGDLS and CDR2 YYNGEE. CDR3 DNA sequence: TGTGCCAGCAGCGTAGGTACCCGGTCCTACGAGCAGTACTTC. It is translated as CASSVGTRSYEQYF.

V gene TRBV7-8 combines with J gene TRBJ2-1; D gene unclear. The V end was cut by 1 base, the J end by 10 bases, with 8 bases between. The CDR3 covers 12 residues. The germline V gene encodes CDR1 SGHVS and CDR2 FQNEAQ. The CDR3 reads CASSLGSIEQFF. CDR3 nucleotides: TGTGCCAGCAGCTTAGGATCTATCGAGCAGTTCTTC.

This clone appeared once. The DNA for the CDR3 is TGTGCCTGGAGTGTCAGTCCCAGGATCCACGAGCAGTACTTC. Protein sequence: CAWSVSPRIHEQYF. V and J are TRBV30 and TRBJ2-7; D gene ambiguous. V lost 0 bases and J 5 bases, leaving 14 bases between the germline ends. The CDR3 covers 14 residues. Germline-derived CDR1 and CDR2 are GTSNPN and SVGIG (reference sequence).

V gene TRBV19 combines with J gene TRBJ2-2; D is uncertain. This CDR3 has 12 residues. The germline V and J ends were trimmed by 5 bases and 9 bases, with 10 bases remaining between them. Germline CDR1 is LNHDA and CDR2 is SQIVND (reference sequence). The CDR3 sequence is CASSRQERELFF. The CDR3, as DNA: TGTGCCAGTAGTCGCCAGGAACGGGAGCTGTTTTTT.

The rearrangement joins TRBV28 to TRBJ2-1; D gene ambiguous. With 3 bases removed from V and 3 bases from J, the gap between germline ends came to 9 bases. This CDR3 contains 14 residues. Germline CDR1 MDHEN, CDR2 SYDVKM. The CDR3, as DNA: TGTGCCAGCAGTTTGGGTAGGCTCTACAATGAGCAGTTCTTC. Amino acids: CASSLGRLYNEQFF.

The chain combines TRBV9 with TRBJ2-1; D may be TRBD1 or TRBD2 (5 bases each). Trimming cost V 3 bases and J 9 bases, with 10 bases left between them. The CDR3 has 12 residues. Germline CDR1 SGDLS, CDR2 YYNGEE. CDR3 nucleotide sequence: TGTGCCAGCAGCGCCGGGACCGCTGAGCAGTTCTTC. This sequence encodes CASSAGTAEQFF.